This T cell receptor (beta chain) was recovered during a study of Graves' ophthalmopathy and Graves' hyperthyroidism. The V end lost 3 bases, the J end lost 10 bases, and 16 bases lay between the germline ends. The CDR3 runs 15 residues. Germline V gives CDR1 MNHEY, CDR2 SVGAGI. Amplification of the TCR beta CDR3 regions used RNA transcripts (as template). After a first-round RT-PCR with HTBI primers, a second-round multiplex PCR was run. MiXCR was run by TCRdb on the multiplex PCR reads, yielding one entry per CDR3 protein. The sample holds roughly 700,000 distinct CDR3 sequences, approximately 40% seen once.

The chain recombines TRBV6-5 with TRBJ1-6, with D tentatively TRBD1 (6 bases). Sequencing was carried out using peripheral blood. The TCR originated in an adult man with Graves' ophthalmopathy. This CDR3 is CASSYGGTLKSPLHF. CDR3 nucleotide sequence: TGTGCCAGCAGTTATGGCGGGACATTAAAATCACCCCTCCACTTT.